This is a list of T cell receptor beta chains from one sample in a study of cytomegalovirus exposure and HLA in healthy donors. Profiling relied on immunoSEQ multiplex PCR, and the TCRdb table lists in-frame clones only, not all of them. Among tens of thousands of clones listed, 60% to 85% were seen once. Material for sequencing was PBMCs. The receptors stem from a male donor in good health and CMV-seropositive. Each CDR3 is given with its conserved first and last residue. Each record gives: D gene, V gene, clone size, J gene, CDR3 protein, CDR3 DNA. D genes are given only for firm matches. A row's size may be missing; if present it is once, few, many or a size class.

D gene: NA; V gene: TRBV5-1; clone size: NA; J gene: TRBJ2-3; CDR3 protein: CASSFGRADTQYF; CDR3 DNA: TGCGCCAGCAGCTTTGGCAGGGCAGATACGCAGTATTTT
D gene: TRBD1; V gene: TRBV27; clone size: NA; J gene: TRBJ2-7; CDR3 protein: CASSHLPGQGLHEQYF; CDR3 DNA: TGTGCCAGCAGTCATCTACCGGGACAGGGTCTCCACGAGCAGTACTTC
D gene: TRBD2; V gene: TRBV4-2; clone size: NA; J gene: TRBJ2-1; CDR3 protein: CASSQVVAGGPDEQFF; CDR3 DNA: TGTGCCAGCAGCCAAGTGGTAGCGGGGGGGCCGGATGAGCAGTTCTTC
D gene: NA; V gene: TRBV30; clone size: NA; J gene: TRBJ1-1; CDR3 protein: CAGKQGFLAFF; CDR3 DNA: TGTGCCGGTAAACAGGGTTTTCTAGCTTTCTTT
D gene: NA; V gene: TRBV11-2; clone size: once; J gene: TRBJ2-2; CDR3 protein: CASSRTNTGELFF; CDR3 DNA: TGTGCCAGCAGCAGGACTAACACCGGGGAGCTGTTTTTT
D gene: NA; V gene: TRBV27; clone size: NA; J gene: TRBJ1-5; CDR3 protein: CASGGPPGSNQPQHF; CDR3 DNA: TGTGCCAGCGGAGGACCCCCCGGTAGCAATCAGCCCCAGCATTTT
D gene: NA; V gene: TRBV6-5; clone size: NA; J gene: TRBJ1-1; CDR3 protein: CASSPGLGVAFF; CDR3 DNA: TGTGCCAGCAGCCCTGGACTGGGTGTGGCTTTCTTT
D gene: NA; V gene: TRBV28; clone size: NA; J gene: TRBJ2-1; CDR3 protein: CAGGTPGYNEQFF; CDR3 DNA: TGTGCCGGGGGGACTCCAGGCTACAATGAGCAGTTCTTC
D gene: NA; V gene: TRBV19; clone size: few; J gene: TRBJ2-7; CDR3 protein: CASRLRSETYEQYF; CDR3 DNA: TGTGCCAGTCGACTCAGATCGGAGACTTACGAGCAGTACTTC
D gene: TRBD1; V gene: TRBV29-1; clone size: NA; J gene: TRBJ2-7; CDR3 protein: CSVTPDRSHEQYF; CDR3 DNA: TGCAGCGTTACCCCGGACAGGTCCCACGAGCAGTACTTC
D gene: TRBD2; V gene: TRBV7-9; clone size: NA; J gene: TRBJ2-5; CDR3 protein: CALTLLAGTQETQYF; CDR3 DNA: TGTGCCCTTACCCTGCTAGCGGGGACTCAAGAGACCCAGTACTTC
D gene: NA; V gene: TRBV20-1; clone size: NA; J gene: TRBJ1-2; CDR3 protein: CSTNSYGYTF; CDR3 DNA: TGCAGTACAAACAGCTATGGCTACACCTTC
D gene: NA; V gene: TRBV6-1; clone size: NA; J gene: TRBJ2-7; CDR3 protein: CASSDGFGAYEQYF; CDR3 DNA: TGTGCCAGCAGTGACGGATTTGGGGCTTACGAGCAGTACTTC
D gene: NA; V gene: TRBV4-3; clone size: NA; J gene: TRBJ2-5; CDR3 protein: CASSQDLTPYQETQYF; CDR3 DNA: TGCGCCAGCAGCCAAGATCTAACTCCGTACCAAGAGACCCAGTACTTC
D gene: TRBD2; V gene: TRBV2; clone size: NA; J gene: TRBJ2-3; CDR3 protein: CASSDGTLAGGLDTQYF; CDR3 DNA: TGTGCCAGCAGTGACGGGACACTAGCGGGGGGGCTAGATACGCAGTATTTT
D gene: TRBD1; V gene: TRBV5-4; clone size: few; J gene: TRBJ2-7; CDR3 protein: CASSPRTGTYEQYF; CDR3 DNA: TGTGCCAGCAGCCCCAGGACAGGGACCTACGAGCAGTACTTC
D gene: TRBD2; V gene: TRBV13; clone size: once; J gene: TRBJ2-3; CDR3 protein: CASSSRTSGSVYTDTQYF; CDR3 DNA: TGTGCCAGCAGCTCCCGGACTAGCGGGTCCGTTTACACAGATACGCAGTATTTT
D gene: NA; V gene: TRBV18; clone size: NA; J gene: TRBJ2-1; CDR3 protein: CASSPRTGGRGGAGDEQFF; CDR3 DNA: TGTGCCAGCTCACCCAGGACAGGGGGGCGCGGGGGGGCCGGCGATGAGCAGTTCTTC
D gene: TRBD1; V gene: TRBV10-3; clone size: NA; J gene: TRBJ2-7; CDR3 protein: CALGTGVEQYF; CDR3 DNA: TGTGCCCTCGGGACAGGGGTCGAGCAGTACTTC
D gene: TRBD1; V gene: TRBV5-1; clone size: NA; J gene: TRBJ2-2; CDR3 protein: CASSSTIGQGKTGELFF; CDR3 DNA: TGCGCCAGCAGCTCGACCATTGGACAGGGAAAAACCGGGGAGCTGTTTTTT
D gene: NA; V gene: TRBV6-5; clone size: NA; J gene: TRBJ2-2; CDR3 protein: CASSYSNRGTGELFF; CDR3 DNA: TGTGCCAGCAGTTACTCGAATCGGGGAACCGGGGAGCTGTTTTTT
D gene: TRBD1; V gene: TRBV9; clone size: NA; J gene: TRBJ2-3; CDR3 protein: CASSVTGTASTDTQYF; CDR3 DNA: TGTGCCAGCAGCGTTACCGGGACAGCTAGCACAGATACGCAGTATTTT
D gene: NA; V gene: TRBV2; clone size: NA; J gene: TRBJ1-1; CDR3 protein: CASSEDLNTEAFF; CDR3 DNA: TGTGCCAGCAGTGAAGACTTGAACACTGAAGCTTTCTTT
D gene: NA; V gene: TRBV14; clone size: NA; J gene: TRBJ1-2; CDR3 protein: CASSPQDTWHGYTF; CDR3 DNA: TGTGCCAGCAGCCCCCAGGACACATGGCATGGCTACACCTTC
D gene: NA; V gene: TRBV25-1; clone size: few; J gene: TRBJ1-1; CDR3 protein: CASSEFYGHTEAFF; CDR3 DNA: TGTGCCAGCAGTGAATTTTATGGGCACACTGAAGCTTTCTTT
D gene: NA; V gene: TRBV18; clone size: NA; J gene: TRBJ1-4; CDR3 protein: CASSYMGTGNEKLFF; CDR3 DNA: TGTGCCAGCTCTTATATGGGTACAGGCAATGAAAAACTGTTTTTT
D gene: TRBD2; V gene: TRBV9; clone size: few; J gene: TRBJ2-1; CDR3 protein: CASSPNSAGGRNEQFF; CDR3 DNA: TGTGCCAGCAGCCCAAATTCAGCGGGGGGGCGAAATGAGCAGTTCTTC
D gene: TRBD2; V gene: TRBV28; clone size: NA; J gene: TRBJ2-1; CDR3 protein: CASSWDNSGGTEQFF; CDR3 DNA: TGTGCCAGCAGTTGGGATAATAGCGGGGGGACTGAGCAGTTCTTC
D gene: NA; V gene: TRBV4-1; clone size: once; J gene: TRBJ1-1; CDR3 protein: CASSQAQGTEAFF; CDR3 DNA: TGCGCCAGCAGCCAAGCCCAGGGCACTGAAGCTTTCTTT
D gene: NA; V gene: TRBV10-3; clone size: NA; J gene: TRBJ2-7; CDR3 protein: CAISVSGAEIYEQYF; CDR3 DNA: TGTGCCATCAGTGTATCAGGGGCGGAAATCTACGAGCAGTACTTC
D gene: TRBD1; V gene: TRBV13; clone size: NA; J gene: TRBJ1-2; CDR3 protein: CASSSNSDRANYGYTF; CDR3 DNA: TGTGCCAGCAGCTCCAATTCCGACAGGGCTAACTATGGCTACACCTTC
D gene: NA; V gene: TRBV30; clone size: few; J gene: TRBJ1-1; CDR3 protein: CAWSGFGRVNTEAFF; CDR3 DNA: TGTGCCTGGAGTGGCTTCGGCAGGGTAAACACTGAAGCTTTCTTT
D gene: NA; V gene: TRBV25-1; clone size: once; J gene: TRBJ2-7; CDR3 protein: CASSEYKGNSYEQYF; CDR3 DNA: TGTGCCAGCAGTGAATATAAGGGGAACTCCTACGAGCAGTACTTC
D gene: TRBD2; V gene: TRBV6-6; clone size: once; J gene: TRBJ2-3; CDR3 protein: CASSSALLAGGDTQYF; CDR3 DNA: TGTGCCAGCAGTTCCGCCCTTCTAGCGGGGGGGGATACGCAGTATTTT
D gene: TRBD1; V gene: TRBV5-4; clone size: NA; J gene: TRBJ1-2; CDR3 protein: CASSLGHDRDGYTF; CDR3 DNA: TGTGCCAGCAGCTTGGGTCACGACAGGGACGGCTACACCTTC
D gene: NA; V gene: TRBV7-2; clone size: few; J gene: TRBJ2-7; CDR3 protein: CASSTTPLSSEQYF; CDR3 DNA: TGTGCCAGCAGCACGACACCGCTAAGCTCCGAGCAGTACTTC
D gene: NA; V gene: TRBV9; clone size: NA; J gene: TRBJ1-1; CDR3 protein: CASSVGGSGAPSDFF; CDR3 DNA: TGTGCCAGCAGCGTAGGGGGTTCAGGGGCCCCCAGTGATTTCTTT
D gene: NA; V gene: TRBV4-1; clone size: NA; J gene: TRBJ2-3; CDR3 protein: CASEDRYSTDTQYF; CDR3 DNA: TGCGCCAGTGAAGACAGGTATAGCACAGATACGCAGTATTTT
D gene: TRBD2; V gene: TRBV5-6; clone size: once; J gene: TRBJ2-1; CDR3 protein: CASSVGGGFIYEQFF; CDR3 DNA: TGTGCCAGCAGCGTGGGGGGGGGTTTTATCTATGAGCAGTTCTTC
D gene: NA; V gene: TRBV7-2; clone size: once; J gene: TRBJ1-5; CDR3 protein: CASSLDGTNNQPQHF; CDR3 DNA: TGTGCCAGCAGCTTAGATGGAACTAACAATCAGCCCCAGCATTTT
D gene: TRBD2; V gene: TRBV5-6; clone size: NA; J gene: TRBJ2-5; CDR3 protein: CASSQRGVRGTQYF; CDR3 DNA: TGTGCCAGCAGCCAGCGGGGGGTACGCGGGACCCAGTACTTC
D gene: TRBD1; V gene: TRBV7-9; clone size: NA; J gene: TRBJ2-5; CDR3 protein: CASSAAGTGQETQYF; CDR3 DNA: TGTGCCAGCAGCGCTGCCGGGACAGGGCAAGAGACCCAGTACTTC
D gene: TRBD2; V gene: TRBV6-5; clone size: few; J gene: TRBJ2-1; CDR3 protein: CASSQLAGGHNEQFF; CDR3 DNA: TGTGCCAGCAGTCAACTAGCGGGGGGGCACAATGAGCAGTTCTTC
D gene: TRBD2; V gene: TRBV12-5; clone size: NA; J gene: TRBJ2-7; CDR3 protein: CASGLDLLAGGPVVGYEQYF; CDR3 DNA: TGTGCTAGTGGTTTGGACCTACTAGCGGGGGGGCCGGTAGTCGGCTACGAGCAGTACTTC
D gene: TRBD1; V gene: TRBV11-2; clone size: NA; J gene: TRBJ1-2; CDR3 protein: CASSARGGSGGTDYGYTF; CDR3 DNA: TGTGCCAGCAGCGCTAGGGGGGGTTCAGGGGGCACCGACTATGGCTACACCTTC
D gene: TRBD1; V gene: TRBV4-3; clone size: NA; J gene: TRBJ1-5; CDR3 protein: CASSQGTGGNQPQHF; CDR3 DNA: TGCGCCAGCAGCCAAGGGACAGGGGGCAATCAGCCCCAGCATTTT
D gene: NA; V gene: TRBV9; clone size: NA; J gene: TRBJ2-1; CDR3 protein: CASSVADTVRDEQFF; CDR3 DNA: TGTGCCAGCAGCGTAGCTGACACCGTTCGAGATGAGCAGTTCTTC
D gene: TRBD1; V gene: TRBV2; clone size: NA; J gene: TRBJ1-1; CDR3 protein: CASRGHRGNTEAFF; CDR3 DNA: TGTGCCAGCAGGGGACACAGGGGGAACACTGAAGCTTTCTTT
D gene: TRBD2; V gene: TRBV28; clone size: NA; J gene: TRBJ2-3; CDR3 protein: CASSLVTSGFTDTQYF; CDR3 DNA: TGTGCCAGCAGTTTAGTGACTAGCGGCTTCACAGATACGCAGTATTTT
D gene: TRBD1; V gene: TRBV5-6; clone size: NA; J gene: TRBJ1-4; CDR3 protein: CASSTIHRGGEKLFF; CDR3 DNA: TGTGCCAGCAGCACCATTCACAGGGGTGGCGAAAAACTGTTTTTT
D gene: NA; V gene: TRBV29-1; clone size: NA; J gene: TRBJ2-7; CDR3 protein: CSARRDSYEQYF; CDR3 DNA: TGCAGCGCCCGCAGGGACTCCTACGAGCAGTACTTC
D gene: NA; V gene: TRBV18; clone size: NA; J gene: TRBJ2-5; CDR3 protein: CASSPSLGGLRETQYF; CDR3 DNA: TGTGCCAGCTCACCTTCGCTCGGGGGATTGAGAGAGACCCAGTACTTC
D gene: NA; V gene: TRBV30; clone size: NA; J gene: TRBJ1-2; CDR3 protein: CAWIGQGNGYTF; CDR3 DNA: TGTGCCTGGATAGGTCAGGGGAATGGCTACACCTTC
D gene: NA; V gene: TRBV19; clone size: few; J gene: TRBJ1-2; CDR3 protein: CASSAGPYGYTF; CDR3 DNA: TGTGCCAGTAGCGCGGGGCCCTATGGCTACACCTTC
D gene: NA; V gene: TRBV30; clone size: NA; J gene: TRBJ2-6; CDR3 protein: CAWSGTVSSGANVLTF; CDR3 DNA: TGTGCCTGGAGTGGGACAGTGAGCTCTGGGGCCAACGTCCTGACTTTC
D gene: NA; V gene: TRBV5-1; clone size: NA; J gene: TRBJ2-2; CDR3 protein: CASSLATGQSGELFF; CDR3 DNA: TGCGCCAGCAGCTTGGCGACAGGACAGTCCGGGGAGCTGTTTTTT
D gene: NA; V gene: TRBV9; clone size: NA; J gene: TRBJ2-7; CDR3 protein: CASSAVSGTPLHEQYF; CDR3 DNA: TGTGCCAGCAGCGCCGTCTCCGGGACTCCGCTTCACGAGCAGTACTTC
D gene: TRBD1; V gene: TRBV28; clone size: NA; J gene: TRBJ1-6; CDR3 protein: CASSWTGSYNSPLHF; CDR3 DNA: TGTGCCAGCAGTTGGACAGGGAGCTATAATTCACCCCTCCACTTT
D gene: TRBD1; V gene: TRBV19; clone size: NA; J gene: TRBJ2-7; CDR3 protein: CASSLQPGQGYEQYF; CDR3 DNA: TGTGCCAGTAGCCTCCAACCGGGACAGGGGTACGAGCAGTACTTC